Listed here are 28 T cell receptor beta chains from one sample, sequenced in a study of human T cells and chemical hapten exposure. TCRdb re-called the RACE reads with MiXCR, one entry per CDR3 protein. The repertoire holds about 40,000 distinct CDR3 sequences, approximately 3.4% seen once, with 6.7% in the top ten. The time point is: patch test 2, 6 weeks after DPC sensitization. The treatment: therapeutic diphenylcyclopropenone sensitization with weekly scalp DPC. Specimen: whole blood, collected in connection with sensitization to the hapten diphenylcyclopropenone (DPC). The receptors shown here come from a man aged 40-50 years with alopecia areata. Some clones in this sample may be carry-over from other donors' samples.

This clonotype has only a few counts. The junction departs from germline at one end; a sequencing error may be responsible. This chain uses TRBV12-3 or TRBV12-4 with TRBJ2-7, with D uncertain. CDR3 length: 13 residues. The CDR3 here is CASSFSLDRPGNF. DNA of the CDR3: TGTGCCAGCAGTTTCAGTTTAGACCGGCCCGGAAACTTC.

This clonotype was recorded many times. The chain carries TRBV6-6 and TRBJ2-2, with D possibly TRBD2 on 5 matching bases. V was cut by 3 bases and J by 3 bases, with 14 bases left in between. The CDR3 totals 16 residues. Germline V gene lookup returns CDR1 MNHNY and CDR2 SVGAGI (reference sequence). CDR3 in DNA: TGTGCCAGCAGTTATTCGGTAGCGTCCTACACCGGGGAGCTGTTTTTT. Protein product: CASSYSVASYTGELFF.

This clonotype was found many times. This chain connects TRBV9 to TRBJ1-1; D not certain. With 1 base removed from V and 0 bases from J, the gap between germline ends came to 4 bases. Germline values: CDR1 SGDLS, CDR2 YYNGEE. This CDR3 region has 13 residues. This CDR3 reads CASSVRMNTEAFF. DNA for the CDR3: TGTGCCAGCAGCGTAAGGATGAACACTGAAGCTTTCTTT. Based on the CDR3 plus reference TRBV9 and TRBJ1-1, the full variable domain is DSGVTQTPKHLITATGQRVTLRCSPRSGDLSVYWYQQSLDQGLQFLIQYYNGEERAKGNILERFSAQQFPDLHSELNLSSLELGDSALYFCASSVRMNTEAFFGQGTRLTVV.

This clonotype was counted between two and nine times. This chain uses TRBV5-4 with TRBJ1-2; D unresolved. There are 12 residues in the CDR3. Trimming stripped 1 base from V and 8 bases from J, with 9 bases between. Germline V lookup: CDR1 SGHNT, CDR2 YYREEE (reference sequence). CDR3 coding DNA: TGTGCCAGCAGCTTGCCCCAAGAGGGCTACACCTTC. Its protein product is CASSLPQEGYTF. The full variable domain, its missing parts supplied by reference TRBV5-4 and TRBJ1-2, is ETGVTQSPTHLIKTRGQQVTLRCSSQSGHNTVSWYQQALGQGPQFIFQYYREEENGRGNFPPRFSGLQFPNYSSELNVNALELDDSALYLCASSLPQEGYTFGSGTRLTVV.

This clonotype was detected many times. The rearrangement links TRBV5-1 to TRBJ1-6; possibly TRBD1 for D (6 bases). Trimming stripped 0 bases from V and 2 bases from J, with 9 bases between. The CDR3 has 16 amino acids. Germline lookup yields CDR1 SGHRS and CDR2 YFSETQ. This chain's CDR3 is CASSLAGGPYNSPLHF. CDR3 in DNA: TGCGCCAGCAGCTTGGCCGGGGGGCCCTATAATTCACCCCTCCACTTT.

Ten or more counts support this clonotype. The V and J genes are TRBV5-1 and TRBJ2-7; 9 nucleotides line up with TRBD1. V was pared by 1 base and J by 4 bases, with 3 bases of the junction left unmatched. The V gene's germline CDR1 is SGHRS and CDR2 YFSETQ. The CDR3 has 14 residues. The CDR3, as DNA: TGCGCCAGCAGCTTGCCGGGACAGGGTTACGAGCAGTACTTC. Translated: CASSLPGQGYEQYF.

This clonotype was observed at least ten times. The J gene is TRBJ2-4, the V gene TRBV20-1; TRBD2 matches 7 bases. The CDR3 extends over 16 amino acids. Germline lookup yields CDR1 DFQATT and CDR2 SNEGSKA (reference sequence). V was clipped by 1 base and J by 1 base; unmatched bases: 7. The chain's CDR3 is CSARAGREWAKNIQYF. The DNA of the CDR3 is TGCAGTGCTAGAGCGGGGCGGGAGTGGGCCAAAAACATTCAGTACTTC.

This clonotype was detected ten times or more. This chain uses TRBV27 with TRBJ2-5; D tentatively fits TRBD1 or TRBD2 (5 bases each). V lost 5 bases and J 4 bases, leaving 17 bases between the germline ends. CDR3 size: 15 residues. Germline V lookup: CDR1 MNHEY, CDR2 SMNVEV (reference sequence). CDR3 amino acids: CASSVRSGTGETQYF. In DNA, the CDR3 is TGTGCCAGCAGTGTGAGATCAGGGACCGGAGAGACCCAGTACTTC.

This clonotype was counted at least ten times. V usage is TRBV7-9 and J usage is TRBJ2-1, with D possibly being TRBD1 (5 bases). The ends were cut back, 1 base at V and 6 bases at J, with 7 bases in the middle. CDR1 and CDR2 (germline): SEHNR, FQNEAQ (reference sequence). The CDR3 consists of 13 residues. The CDR3 DNA follows: TGTGCCAGCAGCTTAGTAGGGGTCAATGAGCAGTTCTTC. Amino acids: CASSLVGVNEQFF.

This clonotype was counted only a few times. The genes are TRBV2 and TRBJ2-3; 11 nucleotides align to TRBD2. Germline trimming cut 6 bases from V and 0 bases from J; bases unmatched to any gene: 2. This CDR3 has 15 residues. Germline V lookup: CDR1 SNHLY, CDR2 FYNNEI. The CDR3 region is CASRRTSGSTDTQYF. CDR3 coding DNA: TGTGCCAGCAGGAGGACTAGCGGGAGCACAGATACGCAGTATTTT.

This clonotype was seen at least ten times. The chain is built from TRBV28 and TRBJ1-5; D is unclear. There are 14 residues in the CDR3. V lost 7 bases and J lost 5, with 15 bases in between. Germline values: CDR1 MDHEN, CDR2 SYDVKM. CDR3 sequence: CASISSGQYQPQHF. CDR3 nucleotide sequence: TGTGCCAGCATTTCTTCCGGGCAATATCAGCCCCAGCATTTT.

The sample holds many counts of this clonotype. V is TRBV15 and J is TRBJ2-2; TRBD1 might be the D (6 bases). Germline assignment: CDR1 LNHNV and CDR2 YYDKDF (reference sequence). The CDR3 extends over 15 amino acids. V was clipped by 6 bases and J by 7 bases, with 18 bases between them. CDR3 DNA sequence: TGTGCCACCAGGGTTCGGGACACCCGACACGGGGAGCTGTTTTTT. Encoded protein: CATRVRDTRHGELFF. The whole variable domain, filled in from reference TRBV15 and TRBJ2-2, reads DAMVIQNPRYQVTQFGKPVTLSCSQTLNHNVMYWYQQKSSQAPKLLFHYYDKDFNNEADTPDNFQSRRPNTSFCFLDIRSPGLGDTAMYLCATRVRDTRHGELFFGEGSRLTVL.

This clonotype was seen many times. The chain combines TRBV12-3 or TRBV12-4 with TRBJ2-7, with 8 nucleotides matching TRBD2. The length of the CDR3 is 14 residues. V trimming: 0 bases; J trimming: 2 bases; junction bases outside the gene matches: 0. CDR3: CASSLARGAYEQYF. The CDR3, as DNA: TGTGCCAGCAGTTTAGCGCGGGGGGCCTACGAGCAGTACTTC.

In its sample, this clonotype was seen many times. The chain combines TRBV5-1 with TRBJ2-5; D is uncertain. Germline V gene data show CDR1 as SGHRS and CDR2 as YFSETQ. Trimming took 2 bases from V and 5 from J, leaving 10 bases between them. This CDR3 is 13 amino acids long. This CDR3 reads CASSFRETETQYF. The CDR3 coding sequence is TGCGCCAGCAGCTTTAGAGAGACGGAGACCCAGTACTTC.

In this sample, this clonotype turned up many times. The V gene is TRBV9, the J gene TRBJ1-1; D unclear. V lost 5 bases to trimming and J lost 4 bases, with 15 bases between them. Germline V gene data show CDR1 as SGDLS and CDR2 as YYNGEE. The CDR3 covers 14 residues. The CDR3 is CASSLLGSGTEAFF. The CDR3 DNA sequence: TGTGCCAGCAGTCTGTTGGGGTCGGGCACTGAAGCTTTCTTT.

This clonotype was detected ten times or more. The V and J genes are TRBV21-1 and TRBJ2-2. TRBV21-1 is assigned pseudogene status. This CDR3 is 19 amino acids long. CDR3 loop: CASSKAANAAHTNTGELFF. CDR3 DNA: TGTGCCAGCAGCAAAGCAGCGAACGCGGCACATACGAACACCGGGGAGCTGTTTTTT.

At least ten counts were recorded for this clonotype. In DNA form, the CDR3 reads TGCGCCAGCAGCCAAGATGAGCCGGACAGGGGTAATCAGCCCCAGCATTTT. As protein: CASSQDEPDRGNQPQHF. The chain links TRBV4-1 to TRBJ1-5; 9 bases fit TRBD1. Trimming removed 0 bases from V and 4 bases from J; junction bases left unmatched: 7. Germline V gene data show CDR1 as MGHRA and CDR2 as YSYEKL. The CDR3 is 17 residues long.

The table lists this clonotype with many counts. The chain couples TRBV10-3 to TRBJ1-1; D not resolved. Trimming took off 4 bases at V and 4 bases at J, with 19 bases between the two ends. Germline V gene data show CDR1 as ENHRY and CDR2 as SYGVKD. CDR3 size: 16 residues. CDR3 region: CAISATYPPSGTEAFF. The CDR3 bases are TGTGCCATCAGTGCGACATATCCCCCCTCGGGCACTGAAGCTTTCTTT.

The sample holds many counts of this clonotype. The chain links TRBV6-5 to TRBJ1-5; D perhaps matches TRBD1 (5 bases). Looked up from germline, CDR1 is MNHEY and CDR2 is SVGAGI. This CDR3 has 17 residues. Trimming left V 2 bases short and J 1 base short, with 15 bases between. The CDR3 DNA reads as TGTGCCAGCAGTTACACTCGTTCAGGGAAAAGCAATCAGCCCCAGCATTTT. Translation: CASSYTRSGKSNQPQHF.

This clonotype was seen many times. The genes are TRBV6-4 and TRBJ2-2; weak D call: TRBD2 (6 bases). V was cut by 6 bases and J by 2 bases, with 7 bases left in between. Germline V CDR1 and CDR2: MRHNA, SNTAGT. The CDR3 length is 13 residues. The CDR3 protein is CASSGGNTGELFF. CDR3 bases: TGTGCCAGCAGCGGGGGAAACACCGGGGAGCTGTTTTTT.

The rearrangement joins TRBV4-2 to TRBJ1-1, with D unclear. V was shortened by 0 bases and J by 4 bases, with 12 bases between the two germline ends. Per the germline V gene, CDR1 is LGHNA and CDR2 is YNFKEQ. This CDR3 has 15 residues. CDR3 region: CASSQEQLGSTEAFF. CDR3 coding DNA: TGTGCCAGCAGCCAAGAGCAGCTTGGGAGCACTGAAGCTTTCTTT.

This clonotype came up many times. The V gene is TRBV18, the J gene TRBJ2-7, with 9 bases matching TRBD2. The CDR3 has 14 residues. Trimming took 6 bases from V and 6 from J; bases not matched to a gene: 9. Germline lookup yields CDR1 KGHSH and CDR2 LQKENI. The CDR3 reads CASSQAGLASEQYF. CDR3 in DNA: TGTGCCAGCTCTCAAGCGGGACTAGCCTCCGAGCAGTACTTC. The whole variable domain, filled in from reference TRBV18 and TRBJ2-7, reads NAGVMQNPRHLVRRRGQEARLRCSPMKGHSHVYWYRQLPEEGLKFMVYLQKENIIDESGMPKERFSAEFPKEGPSILRIQQVVRGDSAAYFCASSQAGLASEQYFGPGTRLTVT.

Only a few counts were recorded for this clonotype. The chain joins TRBV4-3 to TRBJ1-3; 9 bases map to TRBD1. V gave up 3 bases and J gave up 0 bases; unmatched junction bases: 3. The CDR3 is 16 residues long. CDR1 is LGHNA, CDR2 YSLEER, per germline. The CDR3: CASSHTGGGSGNTIYF. As DNA, the CDR3 is TGCGCCAGCAGCCATACAGGGGGCGGCTCTGGAAACACCATATATTTT.

This clonotype appeared a few times. CDR3 bases: TGCGCCAGCAGCCCCAGACAGGGGGCGAGGACCACTGAAGCTTTCTTT. Translation: CASSPRQGARTTEAFF. The rearrangement joins TRBV5-1 to TRBJ1-1; 10 bases line up with TRBD1. The length of the CDR3 is 16 residues. Germline V lookup: CDR1 SGHRS, CDR2 YFSETQ. Trimming took 4 bases from V and 4 from J; bases not matched to a gene: 10.

This clonotype was detected ten times or more. V usage is TRBV7-9 and J usage is TRBJ2-7; D may be TRBD2 (5 bases). CDR1 SEHNR and CDR2 FQNEAQ come from the germline V gene (reference sequence). V was pared by 5 bases and J by 2 bases, with 16 bases between. CDR3 length equals 15 residues. CDR3 coding DNA: TGTGCCAGCAGCCCAGAGGACTCTGAGGCCTACGAGCAGTACTTC. Translating it yields CASSPEDSEAYEQYF.

This clonotype was seen many times. The V and J genes are TRBV20-1 and TRBJ2-5, with 8 bases aligning to TRBD2. The CDR3 spans 13 residues. Per germline, CDR1 DFQATT and CDR2 SNEGSKA (reference sequence). In DNA form, the CDR3 reads TGCAGGGTCGCGGCGGGAGGTCTGGAGACCCAGTACTTC. As protein: CRVAAGGLETQYF.

Many counts were recorded for this clonotype. The chain recombines TRBV28 with TRBJ1-4, with 9 nucleotides matching TRBD1. The CDR3 loop spans 14 amino acids. CDR1 is MDHEN and CDR2 is SYDVKM in the germline V gene. V was clipped by 6 bases and J by 3 bases; unmatched bases: 2. For the CDR3, the DNA is TGTGCCAGCAGGCGGACAGGGGCTAATGAAAAACTGTTTTTT. Translating gives CASRRTGANEKLFF.

This clonotype showed up many times. The J gene is TRBJ2-5, the V gene TRBV4-2; D gene ambiguous. CDR3 size: 14 residues. Germline values: CDR1 LGHNA, CDR2 YNFKEQ. Trimming left V 2 bases short and J 5 bases short, with 12 bases between. The CDR3 nucleotides are TGTGCCAGCAGCCAAAATACTCTTGGGGAGACCCAGTACTTC. Its translation: CASSQNTLGETQYF.